The 7 T cell receptor beta chains given below trace back to one sample, sequenced in a study of T cells in women clearing cervical HPV infection. The table came from immunoSEQ multiplex PCR; TCRdb's copy has only in-frame clones and leaves some out. Recorded for this sample: fewer than 30,000 clones. The sequencing sample was made of blood buffy coat. Receptor source: a woman aged 18 to 75 with a cervical HPV16 infection that either progressed to CIN3+ or cleared (not recorded which).

Concerning this clone itself: The read falls 3 residues short of the CDR3 end, and the missing part is taken from the germline J gene. The chain is built from TRBV11-2 and TRBJ2-3; 8 bases map to TRBD1. Germline V gene sequence: CDR1 SGHAT, CDR2 FQNNGV. The CDR3 length is 14 residues. V trimming: 4 bases; J trimming: 4 bases; junction bases outside the gene matches: 4. Partial CDR3 DNA: TGTGCCAGCAGCTCAACAGGGGGTGCAGATACG. Its protein product is CASSSTGGADT. The full CDR3 protein is CASSSTGGADTQYF.

With regard to this clone: The read falls 3 residues short of the CDR3 end, and the missing part is taken from the germline J gene. The chain combines TRBV30 with TRBJ2-5, with 9 nucleotides matching TRBD1. The CDR3 totals 12 residues. The V and J ends lost 7 bases and 7 bases, in that order; junction bases with no gene match: 7. Germline CDR1 GTSNPN, CDR2 SVGIG (reference sequence). The CDR3: CAYADRGGTQYF. The CDR3 DNA, read in part, is TGTGCCTACGCGGACAGGGGTGGGACC.

Worth noting for this clone: The CDR3 end falls 3 residues outside the read, so it is completed with the germline J gene. The rearrangement uses TRBV5-1 and TRBJ2-2; TRBD2 agrees at 12 bases. The V segment lost 4 bases and the J segment 1 base; nucleotides outside the gene matches: 11. The CDR3 is made up of 19 amino acids. The germline V gene encodes CDR1 SGHRS and CDR2 YFSETQ. Partial CDR3 DNA: TGCGCCAGCAGCCGTAGCCCCCCGACTAGCGGGGGGAACACCGGGGAG. Its translation is CASSRSPPTSGGNTGE. The whole CDR3 is CASSRSPPTSGGNTGELFF.

About this clone: The read ends 3 residues before the CDR3 terminus; that terminus is restored from the germline J gene. The chain carries TRBV29-1 and TRBJ2-2; D gene ambiguous. This CDR3 is built from 13 residues. The V gene's germline CDR1 is SQVTM and CDR2 ANQGSEA. V lost 3 bases and J lost 5, with 10 bases in between. This CDR3 reads CSVDIGQTGELFF. The sequenced CDR3 bases are TGCAGCGTTGATATAGGGCAAACCGGGGAG.

As for this clone: Coverage ceases 3 residues before the CDR3 finishes, and the germline J gene fills in the end. This chain joins TRBV10-3 and TRBJ2-5; 12 bases are a match to TRBD2. The CDR3 spans 15 residues. V gave up 6 bases and J gave up 2 bases; unmatched junction bases: 4. Germline lookup yields CDR1 ENHRY and CDR2 SYGVKD. The CDR3 sequence: CAIRRLAGDQETQYF. The sequenced CDR3 bases are TGTGCCATCAGAAGACTAGCGGGGGATCAAGAGACC.

Worth noting for this clone: The read terminates 3 residues ahead of where the CDR3 ends, so the germline J gene completes it. V gene TRBV7-2 combines with J gene TRBJ2-3, with 7 bases identical to TRBD2. Germline CDR1 is SGHTA and CDR2 is FQGNSA. This CDR3 is 14 amino acids long. V was clipped by 1 base and J by 4 bases; unmatched bases: 2. The part of the CDR3 DNA that was read is TGTGCCAGCAGCTTAGTCGGGGGGTCAGATACG. It specifies CASSLVGGSDT. The whole CDR3 protein reads CASSLVGGSDTQYF.

As concerns this clone: The CDR3 end lies 3 residues beyond the end of the read and is filled in from the germline J gene. This chain uses TRBV12-3 or TRBV12-4 with TRBJ2-1, with D possibly being TRBD1 (6 bases). V lost 5 bases and J 2 bases, leaving 19 bases between the germline ends. This CDR3 contains 17 residues. CDR3 loop: CASSRRGGPRTYNEQFF. The CDR3 bases that were read are TGTGCCAGCAGTCGTCGAGGGGGTCCACGGACCTACAATGAG.